The following is a T cell receptor (beta chain) sequence with its context. The antigen is unknown. The record originates from a study of spatial heterogeneity in lung cancer. Overall study: Detected sequences consistently included more beta-chain ones than alpha-chain ones. On average, each unique TCR and UMI combination appeared more than ten times in raw reads. Study results and limitations: Ubiquitous, expanded tumor-derived TCRs were more frequently observed in blood at resection than at follow-up.

Indicated time point: sample taken at primary tumor resection. Without sorting, whole RNA was sequenced from tumor, nontumor lung or frozen PBMC. Donors were 72 untreated early-stage non-small cell lung cancer patients. Germline values: CDR1 MDHEN, CDR2 SYDVKM. V dropped 11 bases and J dropped 1 base, with 11 bases sitting between them. CDR3 length equals 12 residues. TCRdb independently ran MiXCR on the 5' RACE reads; one entry per CDR3 protein. The table lists 20,000 to 25,000 distinct CDR3 sequences, over 6% of them singletons. The sample consisted of PBMCs, taken at surgery. The sequence derives from a male donor with early-stage non-small cell lung cancer. This sequence joins TRBV28 and TRBJ2-5; D call uncertain. CDR3 region: CASRRSQETQYF. For the CDR3, the DNA is TGTGCCTCCCGACGGTCCCAAGAGACCCAGTACTTC.